This TCR beta chain was observed in a study of blood T cell repertoires in COVID-19. The wider study: COVID-19 samples, acute and convalescent, were from the United States, Italy and Spain.

The length of the CDR3 is 17 residues. Germline values: CDR1 GTSNPN, CDR2 SVGIG (reference sequence). The V and J ends lost 0 bases and 3 bases, in that order; junction bases with no gene match: 11. Per the study methods: Quantification of nucleated cells was approximated via reference gene primer amplification. Clones were read by immunoSEQ multiplex PCR, and TCRdb kept only the in-frame ones, dropping some. D and trimming were read from the DNA, whereas the V and J calls and clone size are those reported in that table. The sample holds around 150,000 clones, under 80% seen once. Sequencing was performed on peripheral blood. The chain links TRBV30 to TRBJ1-5, with 7 bases lining up with TRBD1. The receptor's source is a man between 65 and 85 years old with acute or convalescent COVID-19. The CDR3 DNA sequence: TGTGCCTGGAGTGTAGAGCGTCGACAGGGCTCCAATCAGCCCCAGCATTTT. Its translation: CAWSVERRQGSNQPQHF. Together with reference TRBV30 and TRBJ1-5, the CDR3 gives the full variable domain: SQTIHQWPATLVQPVGSPLSLECTVEGTSNPNLYWYRQAAGRGLQLLFYSVGIGQISSEVPQNLSASRPQDRQFILSSKKLLLSDSGFYLCAWSVERRQGSNQPQHFGDGTRLSIL.